Listed below are T cell receptor beta chains from one sample, sequenced in a study of blood T cells in healthy people across ages. TCRdb ran MiXCR on the 5' RACE reads and lists one entry per CDR3 protein. The table includes about 1.8 million distinct CDR3 sequences, around half detected once. The sequencing input was blood. The receptor source for this set is a woman aged 40 to 50 in good health. The CDR3 runs from the conserved cysteine through the conserved F or W. D genes are given only for firm matches. Rows give clone size only sometimes, using once, few, many, or a class for an expanded clone.

NA	TRBV4-3	TRBJ1-2	NA	TGCGCCAGCAGCCAAGCAGGGATCTATGGCTACACCTTC	CASSQAGIYGYTF
NA	TRBV4-3	TRBJ1-5	NA	TGCGCCAGCAGCCAAGAGAAGGGATGGGGTCAGCCCCAGCATTTT	CASSQEKGWGQPQHF
NA	TRBV20-1	TRBJ1-1	TRBD1	TGCAGGGGGATCCGACAGGGGGGGGTCCCTGAAGCTTTCTTT	CRGIRQGGVPEAFF
once	TRBV9	TRBJ2-3	TRBD2	TGTGCCAGCAGCGCCGGCGGGGGAGCGCAGTATTTT	CASSAGGGAQYF
few	TRBV20-1	TRBJ2-5	TRBD2	TGCAGTGCTACCCCTAGCGGGGGGGACCAAGAGACCCAGTACTTC	CSATPSGGDQETQYF
few	TRBV27	TRBJ2-1	TRBD2	TGTGCCAGCAGTTTCGGGACTAGCGAGTTCTTC	CASSFGTSEFF
NA	TRBV21-1	TRBJ2-4	NA	TGTGCCCGCACAGGAGATAACATTCAGTACTTC	CARTGDNIQYF
NA	TRBV21-1	TRBJ2-7	NA	TGTGCCAGCAGCAAAGACGGGGACTCCTACGAGAAGTACTTC	CASSKDGDSYEKYF
many	TRBV29-1	TRBJ2-7	NA	TGCAGCGTTCCCCGTGGGGCAAGCTCCTACGAGCAGTACTTC	CSVPRGASSYEQYF
few	TRBV12-3/TRBV12-4	TRBJ1-5	TRBD1	TGTGCCAGCACCCTCGGACAGGGCGTAGATCAGCCCCAGCATTTT	CASTLGQGVDQPQHF
NA	TRBV12-3/TRBV12-4	TRBJ1-2	NA	TGTGCCAGCACTAGGGTCGAGGGCTATGGCTACACCTTC	CASTRVEGYGYTF
NA	TRBV20-1	TRBJ2-3	NA	TGCAGTGCGCCGGGGTTCTCTAGCACAGATACGCAGTATTTT	CSAPGFSSTDTQYF
few	TRBV11-2	TRBJ2-4	TRBD1	TGTGCCAGCAGCGTAGGGACAGGCCAGAGGATTCAGTACTTC	CASSVGTGQRIQYF
NA	TRBV4-2	TRBJ1-2	NA	TGTGCCAGCAGCCGAGTACAGGAATTTGCGGGCTACACCTTC	CASSRVQEFAGYTF
NA	TRBV18	TRBJ1-1	NA	TGTGCCAGCTCACCGCAAGGGGTTGAGAGCACTGAAGCTTTCTTT	CASSPQGVESTEAFF
NA	TRBV28	TRBJ1-4	TRBD1	TGTGCCAGCAGGCCACAGGGGGCACAGGAAAAACTGTTTTTT	CASRPQGAQEKLFF
few	TRBV27	TRBJ2-7	NA	TGTGCCAGCAGTTTATCGGGGGCAACCGAGCAGTACTTC	CASSLSGATEQYF
few	TRBV12-3/TRBV12-4	TRBJ2-3	NA	TGTGCCAGCAGCCAACCCCCGGGTTCGCAGTATTTT	CASSQPPGSQYF
NA	TRBV7-2	TRBJ1-2	TRBD1	TGTGCCAGCAGCCCAAGCACAGGGGGCGCGTCGTCCGGCTACACCTTC	CASSPSTGGASSGYTF
NA	TRBV20-1	TRBJ2-1	NA	TGCAGTGCCCCCGGGCTTCCTCTGAACTCCTACAATGAGCAGTTCTTC	CSAPGLPLNSYNEQFF
few	TRBV20-1	TRBJ1-1	NA	TGCAGTGCGAAAGGGGGGGGCATGGGAGAAGCTTTCTTT	CSAKGGGMGEAFF
NA	TRBV20-1	TRBJ2-5	NA	TGCAGTGCTAGTATCCGATCAGGGAAAGGAGTTGGGATTGAGCAGTACTTC	CSASIRSGKGVGIEQYF
few	TRBV14	TRBJ2-7	TRBD1	TGTGCCAGCAGCTCACGACAGGGGGCTTCCTACGAGCAGTACTTC	CASSSRQGASYEQYF
NA	TRBV2	TRBJ2-3	NA	TGTGCCAGCAGTGTTAAAGACACGGGGGCCTCTAGCACAGATACGCAGTATTTT	CASSVKDTGASSTDTQYF
NA	TRBV7-9	TRBJ1-1	NA	TGTGCCAGCAGCCAGTTTCAGGGGATGAACACTGAAGCTTTCTTT	CASSQFQGMNTEAFF
NA	TRBV29-1	TRBJ1-2	NA	TGCAGCGTGCCCGTTCGAAACAATCATGGCTACACCTTC	CSVPVRNNHGYTF
many	TRBV5-1	TRBJ2-3	NA	TGCGCCAGCAGCTTGGTACCCAGAGATACGCAGTATTTT	CASSLVPRDTQYF
NA	TRBV5-5	TRBJ1-2	TRBD1	TGTGCCTGCAGCTTTGACTGGACAGGGGACTATGGCTACACCTTC	CACSFDWTGDYGYTF
NA	TRBV4-3	TRBJ2-7	NA	TGCGCCAGCAGCCAAGAAACAGGAGACAGGCTTTCCTACGAGCAGTACTTC	CASSQETGDRLSYEQYF
few	TRBV7-2	TRBJ2-5	NA	TGTGCCAGCAGCTCCGGGACCGTCGTACAAGAGACCCAGTACTTC	CASSSGTVVQETQYF
NA	TRBV3-1	TRBJ1-6	NA	TGTGCCAGCAGCCAAGGGGAGTCCTATAATTCACCCCTCCACTTT	CASSQGESYNSPLHF
once	TRBV12-3/TRBV12-4	TRBJ2-1	TRBD1	TGTGCCAGCAGCCCCCTCTCCGGGACAGGGGGTAGCAATGAGCAGTTCTTC	CASSPLSGTGGSNEQFF
NA	TRBV28	TRBJ1-5	NA	TGTGCCAGCAGGCCCTTAGGTCATAGCAATCAGCCCCAGCATTTT	CASRPLGHSNQPQHF